The T cell receptor beta chain under discussion was sequenced for a study of ipilimumab plus nivolumab after autologous stem cell transplantation. In the study overall: Both relapsed and primary refractory DLBCL were included.

Sequenced by immunoSEQ multiplex PCR; TCRdb stores in-frame clones only, minus some. The sample consists of some 87,000 clones, approximately 83% of them appearing once. Study-level findings and limits: Per the authors, repertoire, Treg and microbiota data justify further study.

Patients got 3 mg/kg IV nivolumab weeks 1, 4, 7, 10, then biweekly through week 26. Worth noting for this clone: What it binds is unknown.

The CDR3 spans 14 residues. V lost 1 base and J 7 bases, leaving 10 bases between the germline ends. The germline V gene has CDR1 LGHNT and CDR2 FRNRAP. The specimen was PBMCs, collected in a trial of ipilimumab plus nivolumab as post-transplant consolidation. The rearrangement joins TRBV12-5 to TRBJ2-2, with TRBD1 as a possible D gene (6 bases). The receptor was isolated from a male donor with diffuse large B-cell lymphoma. Here the CDR3 reads CASGLGQAGGELFF. CDR3 DNA: TGTGCTAGTGGTTTGGGACAGGCAGGCGGGGAGCTGTTTTTT. Filled out from reference TRBV12-5 and TRBJ2-2, the complete variable domain reads DARVTQTPRHKVTEMGQEVTMRCQPILGHNTVFWYRQTMMQGLELLAYFRNRAPLDDSGMPKDRFSAEMPDATLATLKIQPSEPRDSAVYFCASGLGQAGGELFFGEGSRLTVL.